The T cell receptor beta chain under discussion was sequenced for a study of T cells in Graves' hyperthyroidism and ophthalmopathy. The CDR3 contains 14 residues. Germline CDR1 reads LNHDA; CDR2 reads SQIVND (reference sequence). J gave up 5 bases and V 6 bases, and 4 bases lay outside the gene matches. Amplified regions were TCR beta CDR3 sequences from RNA transcripts. HTBI primers were employed in a first-round RT-PCR of the TCR CDR3. TCRdb re-analysed the multiplex PCR reads in MiXCR, keeping a single row per CDR3 protein. The data show under 650,000 distinct CDR3 sequences, 16% seen once. Sequencing was performed on blood. This TCR came from a woman aged 25-40 years with Graves' hyperthyroidism. V and J are TRBV19 and TRBJ2-1; 10 nucleotides align to TRBD2. The CDR3 DNA reads TGTGCCAGTAGATGGCTAGCGGGAGACAATGAGCAGTTCTTC. Its protein is CASRWLAGDNEQFF.